Sequencing of this T cell receptor beta chain was carried out in a study of blood T cell repertoires in COVID-19 (dated by TCRdb to 2018 to 2020). About the investigation overall: The collaborator samples originated in the United States, Italy and Spain and spanned the acute and convalescent phases of COVID-19. HLA class I and class II types, where available, came from metadata supplied by the sample provider rather than from assay-based typing. The samples were drawn from two sources: the first 160 participants of the ongoing ImmuneRACE study, and 950 to 1,500 subjects contributed by 6 global collaborators. Subjects who had been exposed to COVID-19, were actively infected with it, or had recovered from it provided the deeply sampled blood TCRbeta repertoires that made up the dataset. Sample metadata almost always included a de-identified subject ID, COVID-19 status, age in years and sex. The prospective study material was composed of cDNA or gDNA derived from T cells, B-cell-depleted T cells, or PBMCs. The repertoires were released in a freely available public database meant as a resource for research on the immune response to SARS-CoV-2.

Broader findings and caveats from the paper: Clinical and demographic metadata were provided uncurated, with the amount varying by source and participant.

One collaborating source in Seattle enrolled patients during active infection and followed them longitudinally through the course of disease. The collaborating institutions used their own protocols to collect whole blood in K2EDTA tubes. Collaborator samples were shipped for TCRbeta analysis as frozen whole blood, isolated PBMCs, or DNA extracted from either sample type. The germline V gene gives CDR1 as SGHVS and CDR2 as FQNEAQ. Relative to germline, V is 1 base shorter and J is 3 bases shorter, with 7 bases between their ends. Reading from cysteine to phenylalanine, the CDR3 counts 14 amino acids. The read is trimmed to its CDR3 DNA, 42 bases read in frame from base 1. In regard to this clone: What this receptor recognizes is not known. No per-base quality is available; no much larger clone lies one base away.

TCRbeta CDR3 regions were amplified from genomic DNA by means of the immunoSEQ Assay, a bias-controlled multiplex PCR. The paper's data handling went like this. The number of nucleated cells in each sample was estimated by amplification of reference gene primers within the assay. To quantify the absolute abundance of each unique TCRbeta CDR3 rearrangement, sequence reads were collapsed and filtered. For each sample, productive Simpson clonality was calculated by taking the square root of Simpson's diversity index across productive rearrangements. TCRdb took over this immuneACCESS table, retaining in-frame rearrangements with V and J assigned. Such tables are incomplete; in checked studies, under half of the missing clones stem from an unresolved V gene, and the remainder is unexplained. V, J and clone size derive from that table, while D and trimming were established from the DNA sequence. In this sample the table shows 350,000 to 450,000 clones, about 88% of which occur a single time. The ten largest clones take up about 1.6% of the sample.

This TCR came from a woman aged 35 to 49 with COVID-19, enrolled during active disease. Sequenced input: peripheral blood. The sequence links TRBV7-8 to TRBJ1-3; the D gene identity is not certain. The DNA reads as follows: TGTGCCAGCAGCTTAGACACCCGTGGAAACACCATATATTTT. The encoded protein is CASSLDTRGNTIYF.